This T cell receptor beta chain was identified during a study of T-cell reconstitution after alpha-beta-depleted transplantation in children (dated by TCRdb to 2016 to 2018). Looking at the study overall: Using TCR repertoire profiling, the study quantitatively followed how T-cell immune reconstitution unfolded in children after TCRalphabeta/CD19-depleted allogeneic hematopoietic cell transplantation. The full study reports these points: The high TCRbeta diversity at day 60 in some patients was ascribed to recipient T cells and intrathymic progenitors that had survived conditioning. Over the following months the frequencies of hyperexpanded clones went down, and after one year T-cell counts and TCRbeta diversity were mostly credited to newly produced T cells. About two months after transplant, the apparently early recovery of alphabetaT-cell counts reportedly depended on just several hundred clones that had expanded rapidly and came from non-depleted graft cells.

Receptors were amplified or captured by PCR. Sequencer: Illumina HiSeq 2500. TCR libraries were prepared with molecular barcoding, using unique molecular identifiers to normalize TCRbeta repertoire quantification. TCRdb trimmed the raw reads at Q25, called clones with MiXCR and kept productive beta chains. CDR3 protein sequences are deduplicated, and each keeps its most common genes and DNA. In this sample the table shows 250,000 to 350,000 distinct CDR3 sequences, 23% of which occur a single time. About a tenth of the sample is in the top ten clones. Relative to germline, V is missing 3 bases and J is missing 2 bases, with 7 bases of the junction outside any gene match. CDR1 SGDLS and CDR2 YYNGEE were looked up in the germline V gene. The CDR3 measures 18 amino acids from cysteine to phenylalanine. Just CDR3 DNA is preserved here, 54 bases in frame from base 1. This specimen's treatment or condition label, per the study, means: allogeneic hematopoietic cell transplantation with graft depleted of TCRalphabeta T cells and CD19 B cells. The children who served as transplant recipients had been given grafts of TCRalphabeta/CD19-depleted allogeneic hematopoietic cells.

As concerns this clonotype: The clone's antigen remains unknown. Base qualities are not at hand, and no much larger clone is one base apart.

The sequence is built from TRBV9 and TRBJ2-3; a stretch of 15 junction bases matches TRBD2. This TCR was sampled from a male patient aged 5 to 17 who had a stem cell transplant for acute lymphoblastic leukemia, so the T cells may come from the graft donor. This sample comprised PBMCs, mostly from graft donor cells, obtained 180 days after TCRalphabeta/CD19-depleted stem cell transplant. The CDR3 region reads CASSAGTSGRPLTDTQYF. The DNA sequence is given as TGTGCCAGCAGCGCCGGGACTAGCGGGAGGCCCCTCACAGATACGCAGTATTTT.